This T cell receptor (beta chain) was identified during a study of radiation and T cells in renal cell carcinoma. Findings and limits, study-wide: Dominant CDR3 motifs were more common in irradiated tumors than controls. In nephrectomy-only tumors, top 100 clonotypes averaged roughly 43%, versus about 54% irradiated.

Treatment of the sample: 15 Gy SBRT to primary tumor, nephrectomy 4 weeks later. Nephrectomy followed 15 Gy stereotactic body radiation by 4 weeks. In regard to this clone: The antigen is undetermined.

Produced via immunoSEQ multiplex PCR; TCRdb's table is partial and in-frame only. The sample includes 15,000 or so clones, roughly 50% of them seen just once. Between the trimmed V and J ends, which lost 3 bases and 6 bases, there was a span of 12 bases. Germline V gives CDR1 MNHEY, CDR2 SMNVEV (reference sequence). This CDR3 has 14 residues. This sample comprised tumor tissue, obtained from a patient whose treatment included radiotherapy and nephrectomy. The chain is built from TRBV27 and TRBJ1-5, with D maybe TRBD1 (5 bases). This sequence originates from a woman in her sixties or seventies with renal cell carcinoma. The CDR3 bases are TGTGCCAGCAGTTTCGGGACGGGTTTTCAGCCCCAGCATTTT. Its protein product is CASSFGTGFQPQHF.